The 8 T cell receptor beta chains in this list originate from one sample, sequenced in a study of identical twins. In TCRdb, the 5' RACE reads were re-called with MiXCR into one record per CDR3 protein. The sample includes 640,000 or so distinct CDR3 sequences, approximately 6.1% of them seen just once. The sample taken for sequencing was naive T cells sorted from blood. The receptors stem from a man between 18 and 29 years old in good health.

The gene calls are TRBV20-1 and TRBJ2-1; D gene ambiguous. Trimming took 3 bases from V and 2 from J, leaving 14 bases between them. Germline V gives CDR1 DFQATT, CDR2 SNEGSKA (reference sequence). This CDR3 has 15 residues. The CDR3: CSARTYSSAYNEQFF. Here the CDR3 DNA reads TGCAGTGCTAGGACTTATAGCTCAGCCTACAATGAGCAGTTCTTC.

This clonotype was observed a few times. The chain is built from TRBV5-1 and TRBJ2-7; D might be TRBD1 (5 bases). CDR3 length: 14 residues. Germline-derived CDR1 and CDR2 are SGHRS and YFSETQ. The V gene lost 4 bases and the J gene lost 3 bases, with 14 bases spanning the gap. The CDR3 here is CASSRTDTVYEQYF. The CDR3 nucleotides read TGCGCCAGCAGCAGGACGGACACGGTCTACGAGCAGTACTTC.

Many counts were recorded for this clonotype. The CDR3 sequence is CASSADRGHNSPLHF. As DNA, the CDR3 is TGTGCCAGCAGCGCTGACAGGGGGCATAATTCACCCCTCCACTTT. V gene TRBV5-6 combines with J gene TRBJ1-6, with 10 bases that match TRBD1. The CDR3 loop spans 15 amino acids. The germline V gene encodes CDR1 SGHDT and CDR2 YYEEEE. V lost 4 bases and J lost 5; bases outside the gene matches: 3.

In its sample, this clonotype was seen many times. The genes are TRBV6-5 and TRBJ2-7, with D maybe TRBD2 (7 bases). Germline CDR1 is MNHEY and CDR2 is SVGAGI. This CDR3 contains 12 residues. Between the trimmed V and J ends, which lost 5 bases and 8 bases, there was a span of 13 bases. CDR3 nucleotide sequence: TGTGCCAGCAGTAAAGGGGGGGTGAAGCAGTACTTC. Encoded protein: CASSKGGVKQYF.

On this clonotype itself: Mismatch with germline at one junction end may stem from a read error. The chain is built from TRBV30 and TRBJ1-5, with D perhaps matching TRBD1 (5 bases). The CDR3 covers 12 residues. Germline CDR1 is GTSNPN and CDR2 is SVGIG (reference sequence). CDR3 in amino acids: CAWSEGSQPQLF. CDR3 nucleotide sequence: TGTGCCTGGAGTGAGGGGAGTCAGCCCCAGCTTTTT.

Note on this clonotype: One junction end does not reproduce the germline sequence, and a read error may be involved. V is TRBV4-1 and J is TRBJ2-5; D tentatively fits TRBD1 or TRBD2 (5 bases each). CDR1 and CDR2 from the germline V gene are MGHRA and YSYEKL. This CDR3 has 12 residues. CDR3 in amino acids: CASSQEGTGVNF. CDR3 in DNA: TGCGCCAGCAGCCAAGAGGGGACCGGGGTAAACTTC.

There are many counts of this clonotype. The rearrangement joins TRBV4-1 to TRBJ2-5, with D unresolved. CDR1 and CDR2 (germline): MGHRA, YSYEKL. V lost 0 bases, J lost 2 bases, and 10 bases lay in between. The CDR3 has 15 residues. In DNA form, the CDR3 reads TGCGCCAGCAGCCAAGATGTCAACCAACAAGAGACCCAGTACTTC. The encoded protein is CASSQDVNQQETQYF.

There are a few counts of this clonotype. The chain employs TRBV3-1 and TRBJ1-4, with D perhaps matching TRBD1 (5 bases). Germline loops: CDR1 LGHDT, CDR2 YNNKEL (reference sequence). The CDR3 is 14 amino acids. V dropped 6 bases and J dropped 3 bases, with 11 bases sitting between them. As DNA, the CDR3 is TGTGCCAGCAGTCGACAGTCCTCTAATGAAAAACTGTTTTTT. It is translated as CASSRQSSNEKLFF. The full variable domain, with the rest looked up from reference TRBV3-1 and TRBJ1-4, is DTAVSQTPKYLVTQMGNDKSIKCEQNLGHDTMYWYKQDSKKFLKIMFSYNNKELIINETVPNRFSPKSPDKAHLNLHINSLELGDSAVYFCASSRQSSNEKLFFGSGTQLSVL.